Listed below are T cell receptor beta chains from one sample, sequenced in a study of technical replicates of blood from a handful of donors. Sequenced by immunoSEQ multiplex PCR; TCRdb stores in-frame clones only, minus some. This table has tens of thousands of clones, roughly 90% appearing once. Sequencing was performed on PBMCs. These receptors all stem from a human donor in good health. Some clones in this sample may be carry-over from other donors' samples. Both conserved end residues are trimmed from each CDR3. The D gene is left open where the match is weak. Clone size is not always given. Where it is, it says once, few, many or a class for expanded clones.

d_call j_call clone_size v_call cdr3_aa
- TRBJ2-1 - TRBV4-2 ASSPLQVGNNEQF
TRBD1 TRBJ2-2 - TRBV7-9 ASSFRDRGTTGELF
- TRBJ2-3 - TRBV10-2 ASSPRSDTQY
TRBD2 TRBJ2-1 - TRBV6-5 ASSLGGGRPNEQF
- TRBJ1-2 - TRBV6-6 ASSQPTGAGGYT
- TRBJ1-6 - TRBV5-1 ASSPSGSYNSPLH
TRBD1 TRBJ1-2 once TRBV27 ASRSGDRANYGYT
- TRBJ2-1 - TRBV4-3 ASSQDREPHEQF
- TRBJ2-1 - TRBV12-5 ASGLPYNEQF
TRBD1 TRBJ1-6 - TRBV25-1 ASSADRGSSYNSPLH
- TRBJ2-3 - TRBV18 ASSPFVLQRVTDTQY
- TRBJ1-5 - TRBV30 AWSGRNQPQH
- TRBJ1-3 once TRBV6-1 ASSDQSGFSGNTIY
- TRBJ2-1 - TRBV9 ASSVTGSSYNEQF
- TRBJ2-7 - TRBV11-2 ASSFGHFYEQY
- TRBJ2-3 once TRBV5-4 ASSLGTEWDTQY
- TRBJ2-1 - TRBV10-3 AISDHTNEQF
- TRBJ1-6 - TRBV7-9 ASSPSNFRLY
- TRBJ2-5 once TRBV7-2 ASSLYQETQY
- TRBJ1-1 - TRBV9 ASSAGDTQENTEAF
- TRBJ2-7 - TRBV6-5 ASSYGGARYEQY
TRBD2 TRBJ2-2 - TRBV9 ASSVPAGGIGAGELF
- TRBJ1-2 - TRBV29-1 SVADSWSYGYT
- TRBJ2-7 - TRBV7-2 ASSRSTDSYEQY
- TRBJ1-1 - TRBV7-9 ASSFTRDMNTEAF
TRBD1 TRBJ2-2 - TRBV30 ASAPGQGMTGELF
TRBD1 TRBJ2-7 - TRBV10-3 AISEKWDSYEQY
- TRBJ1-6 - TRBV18 ASSPGGSPLH
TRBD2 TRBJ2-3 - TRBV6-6 ASIGTAGGPGTQY
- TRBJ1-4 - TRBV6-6 ASSYTAKYEKLF
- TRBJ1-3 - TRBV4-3 ASSQEVSSGNTIY
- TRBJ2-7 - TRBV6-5 ASSKSGTLSYEQY
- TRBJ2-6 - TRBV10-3 AISESSRGGANVLT
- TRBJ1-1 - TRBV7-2 ASSSHQNTEAF
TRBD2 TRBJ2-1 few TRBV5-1 ASSPSGAYNEQF
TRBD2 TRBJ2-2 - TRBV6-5 ASSLTSENTGELF
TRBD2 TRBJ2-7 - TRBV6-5 ASRGTSGSFYEQY
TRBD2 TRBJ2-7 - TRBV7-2 ASSSRLGAGVLYEQY
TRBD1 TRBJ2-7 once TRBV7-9 ASTMTGVTHEQY
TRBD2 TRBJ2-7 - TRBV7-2 ASSVRLAGGISYEQY
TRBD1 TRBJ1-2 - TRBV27 ASRGTVGSHGYT
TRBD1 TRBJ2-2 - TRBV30 AWKGAWVEGGELF
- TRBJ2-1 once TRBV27 ASSLSESNNEQF
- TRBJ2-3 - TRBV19 ASSIQGIDTQY
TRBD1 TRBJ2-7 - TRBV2 ASIPDRGLYEQY
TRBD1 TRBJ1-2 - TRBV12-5 ASDRDSYGYT
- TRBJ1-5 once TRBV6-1 ASSELDRNQPQH
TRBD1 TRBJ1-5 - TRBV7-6 ASSLRDRVGVSNQPQH
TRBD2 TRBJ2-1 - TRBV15 ATSVGLAGGVSYNEQF
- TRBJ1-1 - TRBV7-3 ASSFGGQNTEAF